Listed below are T cell receptor beta chains from one sample, sequenced in a study of response to subunit inactivated influenza vaccine. TCRdb fed the RT-PCR reads into MiXCR, producing one record per CDR3 protein. Of about 650,000 distinct CDR3 sequences in the sample, less than 15% were seen once. The material sequenced was PBMCs from blood, taken approximately 15 days before vaccination. The receptors were gathered from a man aged 45-65 years who received an inactivated influenza vaccine. CDR3s include the opening cysteine and the closing phenylalanine or tryptophan.

v_call cdr3_aa
TRBV14 CASSPGMGRRSQETQYF
TRBV29-1 CSAGGETQYF
TRBV6-1 CASRRQTQINNEQFF
TRBV4-3 CASSQDTQADSYEQYF
TRBV6-5 CASSYLQGPQETQYF
TRBV3-1 CASSQGVQGYNAAGNTEAFF
TRBV5-1 CASSLTSLDEQFF
TRBV18 CASSPPGQTLRVSGANVLTF
TRBV29-1 CSVVQSQYEQYF
TRBV20-1 CSAVRMVGGGETQYF
TRBV6-2/TRBV6-3 CASSYSHSPTNLYF
TRBV4-3 CASSQVRGLAFNEQFF
TRBV5-1 CASSLDGRTNTEAFF
TRBV5-6 CASSEDLGEKLFF
TRBV9 CASSVRTVTTDTQYF
TRBV12-3/TRBV12-4 CASRGRGYDTEAFF
TRBV29-1 CSVVNTRELQETQYF
TRBV11-2 CASSLPGQGGETQYF
TRBV20-1 CSARGLAQRNNEQFF
TRBV7-9 CASSLGQWDMNTEAFF
TRBV29-1 CSAPGQNSYNEQFF
TRBV2 CASSRDGKNTGELFF
TRBV11-2 CASSTTNTGELFF
TRBV25-1 CASSESVRSKNEQFF
TRBV2 CASISTTSGLSYEQYF
TRBV7-9 CASSPLAGVSIETQYF
TRBV7-9 CASSLQNRANEQFF
TRBV7-2 CASSKGQGDYGYTF
TRBV24-1 CATSAGGRAEFF
TRBV29-1 CSVYATGAVNEKLFF
TRBV28 CASSLSLAGVETQYF
TRBV20-1 CSASPLTGVGYTF
TRBV6-2/TRBV6-3 CASSYSQIPGEEAFF
TRBV7-9 CASTQLAGGAEQYF
TRBV6-2/TRBV6-3 CASSYSPSLAGELFF
TRBV7-3 CASSLGTPVWLLNQPQHF
TRBV14 CASSQVFGQGLYEQYF
TRBV6-1 CASSEDLADNTGELFF
TRBV10-3 CAIRYGTGPSGELFF
TRBV25-1 CASSTENYGYTF